This section outlines one T cell receptor beta chain sequence together with its context. What it binds is unknown. Vbeta (60) and Jbeta (13) primers were used in the PCR. Method: immunoSEQ multiplex PCR; TCRdb's copy keeps in-frame clones and lacks some. There are 150,000 to 200,000 clones in the sample; about 70% occur only once, and about 9.4% lies in the top ten. This specimen comes from a study of cytomegalovirus exposure and HLA in healthy donors. Germline V gene data show CDR1 as GTSNPN and CDR2 as SVGIG (reference sequence). This CDR3 is 14 amino acids long. Trimming pared 0 bases from V and 5 bases from J, leaving 13 bases between. Study-wide results and limits: For most TCR beta V segments, an earlier analysis put the productive rate at about 90% or about 30% of the time. Usually a TCR sequence was rare, but some public TCRs were found in many donors. The authors excluded some V segments, including TRBV6-2 and TRBV6-3, as indistinguishable.

Sample: PBMCs. V and J are TRBV30 and TRBJ1-2; unclear D gene. This TCR was recovered from a man between 25 and 39 years old in good health and CMV-seropositive. The CDR3 bases are TGTGCCTGGAGTGTGACTCTACCGATGTATGGCTACACCTTC. Its translation: CAWSVTLPMYGYTF.